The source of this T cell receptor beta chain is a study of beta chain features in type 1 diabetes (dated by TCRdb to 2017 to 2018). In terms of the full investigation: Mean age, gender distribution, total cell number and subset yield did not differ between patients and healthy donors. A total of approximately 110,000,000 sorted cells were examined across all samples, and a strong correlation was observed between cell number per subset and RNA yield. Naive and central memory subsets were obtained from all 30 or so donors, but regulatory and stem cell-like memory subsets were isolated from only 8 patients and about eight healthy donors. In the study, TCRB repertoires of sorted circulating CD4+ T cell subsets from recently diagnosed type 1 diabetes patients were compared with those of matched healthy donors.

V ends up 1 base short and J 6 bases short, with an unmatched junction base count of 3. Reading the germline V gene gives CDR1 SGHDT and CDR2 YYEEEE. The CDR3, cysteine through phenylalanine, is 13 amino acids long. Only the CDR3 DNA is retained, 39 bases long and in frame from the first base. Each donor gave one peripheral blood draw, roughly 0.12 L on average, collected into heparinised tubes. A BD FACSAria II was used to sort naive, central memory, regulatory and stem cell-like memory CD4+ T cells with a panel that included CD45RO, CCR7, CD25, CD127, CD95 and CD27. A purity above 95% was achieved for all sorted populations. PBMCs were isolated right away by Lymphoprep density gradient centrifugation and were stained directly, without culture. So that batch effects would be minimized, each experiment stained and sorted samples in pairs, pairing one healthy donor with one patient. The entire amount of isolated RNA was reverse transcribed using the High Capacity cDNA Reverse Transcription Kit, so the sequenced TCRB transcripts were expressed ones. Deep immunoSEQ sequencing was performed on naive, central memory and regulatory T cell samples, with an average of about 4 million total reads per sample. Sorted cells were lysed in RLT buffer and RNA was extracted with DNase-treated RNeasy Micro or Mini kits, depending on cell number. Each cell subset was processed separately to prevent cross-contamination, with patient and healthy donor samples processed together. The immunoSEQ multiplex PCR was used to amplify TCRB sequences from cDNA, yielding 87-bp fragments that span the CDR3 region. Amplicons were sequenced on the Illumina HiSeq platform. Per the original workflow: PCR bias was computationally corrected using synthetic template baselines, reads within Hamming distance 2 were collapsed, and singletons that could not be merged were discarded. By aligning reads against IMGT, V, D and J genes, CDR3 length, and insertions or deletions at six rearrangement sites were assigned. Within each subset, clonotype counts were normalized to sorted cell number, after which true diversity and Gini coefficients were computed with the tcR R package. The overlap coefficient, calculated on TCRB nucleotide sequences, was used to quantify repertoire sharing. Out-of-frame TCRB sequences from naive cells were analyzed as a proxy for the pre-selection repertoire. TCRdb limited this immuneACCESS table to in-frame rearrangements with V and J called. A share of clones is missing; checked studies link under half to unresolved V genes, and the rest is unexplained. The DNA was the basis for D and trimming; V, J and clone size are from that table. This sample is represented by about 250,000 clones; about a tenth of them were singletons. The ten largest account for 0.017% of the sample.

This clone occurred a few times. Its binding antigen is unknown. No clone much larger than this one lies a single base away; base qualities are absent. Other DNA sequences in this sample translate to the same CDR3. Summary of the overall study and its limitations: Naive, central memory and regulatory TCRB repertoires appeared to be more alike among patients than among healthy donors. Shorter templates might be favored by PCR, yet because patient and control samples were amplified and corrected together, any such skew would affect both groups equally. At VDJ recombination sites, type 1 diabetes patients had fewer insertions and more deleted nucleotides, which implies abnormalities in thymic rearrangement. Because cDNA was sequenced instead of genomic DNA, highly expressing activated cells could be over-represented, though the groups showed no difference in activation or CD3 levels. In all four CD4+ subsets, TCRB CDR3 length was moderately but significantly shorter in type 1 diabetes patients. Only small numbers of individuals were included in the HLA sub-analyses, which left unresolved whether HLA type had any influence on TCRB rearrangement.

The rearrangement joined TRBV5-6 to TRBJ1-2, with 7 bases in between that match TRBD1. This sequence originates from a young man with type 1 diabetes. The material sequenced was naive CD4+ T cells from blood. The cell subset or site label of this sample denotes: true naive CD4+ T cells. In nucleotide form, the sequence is TGTGCCAGCAGCTTGCGCCAGGGGGATGGCTACACCTTC. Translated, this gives CASSLRQGDGYTF.